The rows below give T cell receptor beta chains drawn from one sample of a study of T cell clusters in autoimmune cytopenias. One entry per CDR3 protein, without DNA, is what TCRdb gives after re-calling the multiplex PCR reads. This sample contains roughly 5,000 distinct CDR3 sequences. Source material: peripheral blood. The receptor source for this set is a human donor with an autoimmune cytopenia or autoimmune hepatitis (not recorded which). CDR3s include the opening cysteine and the closing phenylalanine or tryptophan. Each record gives: V gene, J gene, clone size, CDR3 protein. Only some rows state a clone size, as once, few, many or a class for expanded clones.

TRBV7-3	TRBJ2-3	medium-sized	CASSFGGATDTQYF
TRBV5-5	TRBJ1-2	medium-sized	CASSLVPGDAYGYTF
TRBV30	TRBJ2-3	medium-sized	CAWSVGRAYTDTQYF
TRBV5-4	TRBJ2-7	-	CASSVRGVFHEQYF
TRBV18	TRBJ2-1	-	CASSPRDPPNEQFF
TRBV21-1	TRBJ2-4	-	CASGNDRGPNILAKNIQYF
TRBV10-3	TRBJ1-3	-	CAISEPRTGGKTIYF
TRBV20-1	TRBJ1-5	-	CSASGGSSNQPQHF
TRBV20-1	TRBJ1-2	medium-sized	CSAREDGRGYGYTF
TRBV27	TRBJ2-1	medium-sized	CASTLRPGNNEQFF
TRBV18	TRBJ2-5	-	CASSPPRTSGKETQYF
TRBV20-1	TRBJ2-5	-	CSANSGSSETQYF
TRBV30	TRBJ1-2	medium-sized	CAWRVAGGDSNYGYTF
TRBV29-1	TRBJ1-1	medium-sized	CSVEDRDRGFLNTEAFF
TRBV20-1	TRBJ2-1	-	CSALVPGLAGEFF
TRBV14	TRBJ2-7	-	CASSQEIRGEQYF
TRBV7-2	TRBJ2-7	medium-sized	CASSLGGEGEQYF
TRBV18	TRBJ2-1	-	CASSPLGLAGDNEQFF
TRBV11-2	TRBJ1-4	medium-sized	CASSLGGRVGEKLFF
TRBV12-3/TRBV12-4	TRBJ2-3	-	CASSQLAGGADTQYF
TRBV11-2	TRBJ2-4	medium-sized	CASSLAGNTGNIQYF
TRBV15	TRBJ2-7	-	CATSPRTGGSYEQYF
TRBV7-8	TRBJ2-5	-	CASSPWTSGQGETQYF
TRBV20-1	TRBJ1-2	-	CSARPTTGSGYTF
TRBV6-5	TRBJ1-6	-	CASTHRGKAYNSPLHF
TRBV18	TRBJ1-2	medium-sized	CASSPTGATNYGYTF
TRBV5-1	TRBJ2-3	medium-sized	CASSSSGAGGTDTQYF
TRBV30	TRBJ2-2	medium-sized	CAWSGGSGTGELFF
TRBV7-2	TRBJ2-1	medium-sized	CASSAPRVINNEQFF
TRBV19	TRBJ2-1	-	CASSLPLRGSAPDYNEQFF
TRBV7-9	TRBJ1-6	medium-sized	CASSLDRNPSPLHF
TRBV20-1	TRBJ2-2	medium-sized	CSARLRQTGELFF
TRBV11-2	TRBJ2-3	medium-sized	CASSPGVTDTQYF
TRBV5-6	TRBJ2-3	-	CASSPVQGRDTQYF
TRBV27	TRBJ2-1	medium-sized	CASSTRRGSAQFF
TRBV12-3/TRBV12-4	TRBJ2-7	-	CASSRTGLYEQYF
TRBV10-2	TRBJ2-7	-	CASSEGYSSKQYF
TRBV7-3	TRBJ2-3	medium-sized	CASSSTDRTQYF
TRBV27	TRBJ2-7	medium-sized	CASSSPGTSGSGEQYF
TRBV6-5	TRBJ2-1	medium-sized	CASRTQRWGPEFF
TRBV27	TRBJ1-1	medium-sized	CASSLFRNTEAFF
TRBV5-4	TRBJ2-1	medium-sized	CASSKDRGGYNEQFF
TRBV27	TRBJ1-6	medium-sized	CASSLERNNSPLHF
TRBV6-6	TRBJ2-7	-	CASSLDRAAYEQYF
TRBV11-3	TRBJ1-5	-	CASSLYWSQPQHF
TRBV7-2	TRBJ2-1	medium-sized	CASSLDTGGYNEQFF
TRBV7-2	TRBJ1-2	-	CASSEDSPHGYTF
TRBV20-1	TRBJ1-4	-	CSATPIESPNEKLFF
TRBV27	TRBJ2-1	-	CASSFLGTSGDSYNEQFF
TRBV7-9	TRBJ1-2	medium-sized	CASSLSPTGSGGYTF